These T cell receptor beta chains were read from a single sample in a study of blood T cell repertoires in COVID-19. TCRdb's table, derived via immunoSEQ multiplex PCR, lists solely in-frame clones and lacks some. The sample consists of about 200,000 clones, around 87% of them appearing once. Sequenced material: peripheral blood. The source of these receptors is a man between 60 and 70 years old who had recovered from COVID-19. Each CDR3 is given with its conserved first and last residue.

V	J	CDR3
TRBV18	TRBJ2-1	CASSLSGTSSYNEQFF
TRBV14	TRBJ2-7	CASSQTGQYEQYF
TRBV9	TRBJ2-5	CASSPSPGGETQYF
TRBV6-1	TRBJ2-2	CASSEQGRNTGELFF
TRBV28	TRBJ1-3	CASIEGGSGNTIYF
TRBV5-1	TRBJ1-2	CASTPTELNYGYTF
TRBV3-1/TRBV3-2	TRBJ2-3	CASSLRGTDTQYF
TRBV5-1	TRBJ1-2	CASSFPPGGYTF
TRBV27	TRBJ2-2	CASRTGVGGTGELFF
TRBV5-1	TRBJ2-7	CASSSDGTYEQYF
TRBV18	TRBJ2-3	CASSLDRQGGADTQYF
TRBV7-8	TRBJ2-7	CASSFLDRSSYEQYF
TRBV2	TRBJ1-5	CASTNRDRVQPQHF
TRBV7-2	TRBJ1-5	CASSFAGSNQPQHF
TRBV20-1	TRBJ2-3	CSASLPTSGVSDTQYF